These 19 T cell receptor beta chains originate from one sample sequenced in a study of cytomegalovirus exposure and HLA in healthy donors (dated by TCRdb to the late 2010s). The library was made by the immunoSEQ multiplex PCR assay. A mixture of 60 forward primers for TCR Vbeta segments and 13 reverse primers for TCR Jbeta segments was used in the multiplex PCR. TCRdb took over this immuneACCESS table, retaining in-frame rearrangements with V and J assigned. Such tables are incomplete; in checked studies, under half of the missing clones stem from an unresolved V gene, and the remainder is unexplained. The table for this sample lists 75,000 to 90,000 clones; roughly 80% of them were counted only once. The top ten clones comprise roughly 12% of the sample. Sequenced sample: PBMCs. The receptors were sampled from a human donor in good health.

The chain joins TRBV9 to TRBJ1-6, with TRBD1 matching over 9 bases. Per the germline V gene, CDR1 is SGDLS and CDR2 is YYNGEE. The CDR3 contains 19 residues. The V segment lost 0 bases and the J segment 7 bases; nucleotides outside the gene matches: 14. CDR3: CASSVGRTGEPIENSPLHF. For the CDR3, the DNA is TGTGCCAGCAGCGTAGGGAGGACAGGGGAACCCATCGAGAATTCACCCCTCCACTTT. The variable domain in full, with the rest retrieved from reference TRBV9 and TRBJ1-6, is DSGVTQTPKHLITATGQRVTLRCSPRSGDLSVYWYQQSLDQGLQFLIQYYNGEERAKGNILERFSAQQFPDLHSELNLSSLELGDSALYFCASSVGRTGEPIENSPLHFGNGTRLTVT.

This clone was observed once. V gene TRBV19 combines with J gene TRBJ1-4; a weak D match, TRBD1 (5 bases). CDR1 is LNHDA and CDR2 is SQIVND in the germline V gene (reference sequence). CDR3 length: 16 amino acids. With 3 bases removed from V and 2 bases from J, the gap between germline ends came to 13 bases. CDR3 in amino acids: CASSISGGTTNEKLFF. CDR3 sequence (DNA): TGTGCCAGTAGTATTTCCGGGGGAACGACTAATGAAAAACTGTTTTTT.

The chain carries TRBV6-5 and TRBJ2-7; the D gene is possibly TRBD1 (6 bases). The CDR3 consists of 15 residues. Germline V gives CDR1 MNHEY, CDR2 SVGAGI. V lost 2 bases and J lost 0, with 11 bases in between. The CDR3 DNA sequence: TGTGCCAGCAGTTACGGGTTGGACAGCTCCTACGAGCAGTACTTC. Amino acid sequence: CASSYGLDSSYEQYF.

The chain carries TRBV27 and TRBJ1-2, with 8 nucleotides matching TRBD1. The J segment lost 2 bases and the V segment lost 0 bases, leaving 5 bases of the junction unmatched. The CDR3 is 16 residues long. From germline, CDR1 is MNHEY and CDR2 SMNVEV (reference sequence). Here the CDR3 reads CASSLSQTGVNYGYTF. CDR3 DNA: TGTGCCAGCAGTTTATCTCAGACAGGGGTAAACTATGGCTACACCTTC.

A single count supports this clone. The V gene is TRBV18, the J gene TRBJ2-7, with a weak D call TRBD2 (5 bases). The V and J ends lost 2 bases and 6 bases respectively, with 11 bases between them. Germline V lookup: CDR1 KGHSH, CDR2 LQKENI. This CDR3 has 13 amino acids. The CDR3 here is CASSPSGESEQYF. CDR3 DNA: TGTGCCAGCTCACCATCCGGGGAGAGCGAGCAGTACTTC.

The V call is TRBV19, the J call TRBJ2-3; TRBD1 matches at 10 bases. This CDR3 is 15 amino acids long. Germline trimming cut 8 bases from V and 3 bases from J; bases unmatched to any gene: 8. The germline V gene has CDR1 LNHDA and CDR2 SQIVND (reference sequence). The CDR3 loop reads CASGGRDRGTDTQYF. The CDR3 DNA follows: TGTGCCAGTGGGGGCCGGGACAGGGGAACAGATACGCAGTATTTT.

The chain couples TRBV18 to TRBJ1-1; D is undetermined. Germline-derived CDR1 and CDR2 are KGHSH and LQKENI. The V and J ends lost 5 bases and 3 bases respectively, with 16 bases between them. The CDR3 runs 15 residues. As DNA, the CDR3 is TGTGCCAGCTCATCCCTTGACGGGTCCGACACTGAAGCTTTCTTT. It translates to CASSSLDGSDTEAFF.

The rearrangement joins TRBV5-1 to TRBJ2-6; perhaps TRBD1 as D (5 bases). The germline V and J ends were trimmed by 3 bases and 4 bases, with 20 bases remaining between them. The CDR3 length is 18 residues. Germline V gene sequence: CDR1 SGHRS, CDR2 YFSETQ. The CDR3 DNA reads TGCGCCAGCAGCTCAGGGTTCCCCCCCTCGGACGGGGCCAACGTCCTGACTTTC. The encoded protein is CASSSGFPPSDGANVLTF.

The gene calls are TRBV2 and TRBJ2-3, with D possibly TRBD1 on 6 matching bases. This CDR3 is 15 amino acids long. Germline V gene lookup returns CDR1 SNHLY and CDR2 FYNNEI. V shed 7 bases and J shed 0 bases, with 14 bases lying between them. The CDR3 spells CASTYRAASTDTQYF. CDR3 sequence (DNA): TGTGCCAGCACCTACAGGGCCGCTAGCACAGATACGCAGTATTTT.

The chain joins TRBV19 to TRBJ2-7, with 8 bases matching TRBD1. From germline, CDR1 is LNHDA and CDR2 SQIVND (reference sequence). The CDR3 totals 16 residues. Losses at the gene ends were 5 bases for V and 3 bases for J; bases not matched to a gene: 12. The CDR3 sequence is CASSSKRGGQGYEQYF. The CDR3 DNA is TGTGCCAGTAGTTCGAAAAGGGGTGGACAGGGCTACGAGCAGTACTTC.

The V call is TRBV29-1, the J call TRBJ1-1; possibly TRBD1 for D (6 bases). Between the trimmed V and J ends, which lost 7 bases and 5 bases, there was a span of 14 bases. Germline loops: CDR1 SQVTM, CDR2 ANQGSEA. The CDR3 length is 12 residues. The CDR3: CSGRLTGTEAFF. CDR3 DNA sequence: TGCAGCGGTCGGCTTACAGGGACTGAAGCTTTCTTT.

This clone was found once. The chain couples TRBV6-5 to TRBJ1-4, with a possible D match to TRBD1 (6 bases). Trimming cost V 7 bases and J 5 bases, with 14 bases left between them. Germline-derived CDR1 and CDR2 are MNHEY and SVGAGI. The CDR3 consists of 14 residues. As DNA, the CDR3 is TGTGCCAGCAAAGATACAGGGTGGAATGAAAAACTGTTTTTT. Its translation is CASKDTGWNEKLFF.

This chain links TRBV6-5 with TRBJ2-1; 7 positions match TRBD1. Trimming cost V 8 bases and J 1 base; bases outside gene matches: 8. This CDR3 has 15 amino acids. Germline V gene lookup returns CDR1 MNHEY and CDR2 SVGAGI. CDR3 in amino acids: CASAPPDRSYNEQFF. The CDR3, as DNA: TGTGCCAGCGCCCCACCGGACAGGTCCTACAATGAGCAGTTCTTC.

The chain carries TRBV5-6 and TRBJ2-7, with TRBD2 as a possible D gene (7 bases). Between the trimmed V and J ends, which lost 4 bases and 4 bases, there was a span of 21 bases. This CDR3 region has 16 residues. The germline V gene encodes CDR1 SGHDT and CDR2 YYEEEE. CDR3 region: CASSRGGRGLGYEQYF. In DNA, the CDR3 is TGTGCCAGCAGCAGGGGGGGCAGGGGATTGGGATACGAGCAGTACTTC.

The V gene is TRBV2, the J gene TRBJ1-5, with D unclear. This CDR3 is 14 amino acids long. Looked up from germline, CDR1 is SNHLY and CDR2 is FYNNEI. Trimming pared 4 bases from V and 5 bases from J, leaving 12 bases between. The CDR3 protein is CASSAEFLDQPQHF. The CDR3 bases are TGTGCCAGCAGTGCCGAGTTTCTCGATCAGCCCCAGCATTTT.

V is TRBV7-8 and J is TRBJ2-5; 7 nucleotides match TRBD2. V was clipped by 4 bases and J by 5 bases; unmatched bases: 7. The CDR3 sequence is 14 residues long. The V gene's germline CDR1 is SGHVS and CDR2 FQNEAQ. CDR3 sequence (DNA): TGTGCCAGCAGCTCCTCGACTAGCAGGGAGACCCAGTACTTC. Its translation is CASSSSTSRETQYF. Full variable domain (remainder filled in from reference TRBV7-8 and TRBJ2-5): GAGVSQSPRYKVAKRGQDVALRCDPISGHVSLFWYQQALGQGPEFLTYFQNEAQLDKSGLPSDRFFAERPEGSVSTLKIQRTQQEDSAVYLCASSSSTSRETQYFGPGTRLLVL.

In this sample, this clone turned up once. V is TRBV7-8 and J is TRBJ1-2, with TRBD1 identical over 11 bases. This CDR3 spans 17 amino acids. Germline V gives CDR1 SGHVS, CDR2 FQNEAQ. The trim removed 5 bases at V and 0 bases at J, leaving 8 bases unmatched. The CDR3 sequence is CASSAPGQGVTNYGYTF. CDR3 DNA: TGTGCCAGCAGCGCTCCGGGACAGGGGGTCACTAACTATGGCTACACCTTC.

V is TRBV5-4 and J is TRBJ2-5, with TRBD1 as a possible D gene (6 bases). This CDR3 has 14 residues. V lost 2 bases, J lost 7 bases, and 15 bases lay in between. Germline-derived CDR1 and CDR2 are SGHNT and YYREEE (reference sequence). The CDR3 coding sequence is TGTGCCAGCAGCTTAGGGGGATCGGTACGGACCCAGTACTTC. Translated: CASSLGGSVRTQYF.

This clone was picked up a small number of times. This rearrangement joins TRBV5-6 to TRBJ1-1, with D tentatively TRBD1 (6 bases). Germline V gives CDR1 SGHDT, CDR2 YYEEEE. The V gene lost 5 bases and the J gene lost 6 bases, with 23 bases spanning the gap. The CDR3 length is 16 residues. For the CDR3, the DNA is TGTGCCAGCAGACTCAGACGACAGGCCTCCCGCCCTGAAGCTTTCTTT. Its protein product is CASRLRRQASRPEAFF.